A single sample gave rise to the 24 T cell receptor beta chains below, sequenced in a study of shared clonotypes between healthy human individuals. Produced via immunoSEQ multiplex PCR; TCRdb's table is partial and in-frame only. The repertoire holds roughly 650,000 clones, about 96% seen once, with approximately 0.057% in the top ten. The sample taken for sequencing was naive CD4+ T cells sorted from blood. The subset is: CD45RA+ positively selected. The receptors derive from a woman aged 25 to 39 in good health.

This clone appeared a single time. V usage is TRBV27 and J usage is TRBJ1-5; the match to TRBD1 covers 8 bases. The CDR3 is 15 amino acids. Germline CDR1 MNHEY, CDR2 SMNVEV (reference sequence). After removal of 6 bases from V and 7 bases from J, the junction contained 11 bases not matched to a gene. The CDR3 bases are TGTGCCAGCAGGGCATCAACAGGGGGTCGGCAGCCCCAGCATTTT. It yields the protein CASRASTGGRQPQHF.

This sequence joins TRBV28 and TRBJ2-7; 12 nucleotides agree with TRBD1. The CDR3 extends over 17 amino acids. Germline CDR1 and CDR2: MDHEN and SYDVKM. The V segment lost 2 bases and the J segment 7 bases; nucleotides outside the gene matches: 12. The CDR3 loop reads CASSLPPPGTGGREQYF. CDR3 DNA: TGTGCCAGCAGTTTACCCCCCCCGGGGACAGGGGGCCGAGAGCAGTACTTC.

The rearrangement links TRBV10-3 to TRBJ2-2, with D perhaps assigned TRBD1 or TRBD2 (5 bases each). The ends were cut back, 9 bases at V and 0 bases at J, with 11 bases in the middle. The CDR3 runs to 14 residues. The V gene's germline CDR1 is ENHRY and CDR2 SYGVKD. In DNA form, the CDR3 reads TGTGCCATAAGGTGGGACGCGAACACCGGGGAGCTGTTTTTT. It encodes CAIRWDANTGELFF.

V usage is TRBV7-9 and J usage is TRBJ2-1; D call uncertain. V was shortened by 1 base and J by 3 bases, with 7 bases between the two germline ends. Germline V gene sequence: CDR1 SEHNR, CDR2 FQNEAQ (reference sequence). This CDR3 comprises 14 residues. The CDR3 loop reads CASSLGVVYNEQFF. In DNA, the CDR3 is TGTGCCAGCAGCTTAGGTGTAGTCTACAATGAGCAGTTCTTC.

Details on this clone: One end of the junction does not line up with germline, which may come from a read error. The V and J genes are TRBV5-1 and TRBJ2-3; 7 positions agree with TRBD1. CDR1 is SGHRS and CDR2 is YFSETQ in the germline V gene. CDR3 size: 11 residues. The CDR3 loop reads CASSLEGGRVF. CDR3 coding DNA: TGCGCCAGCAGCTTGGAAGGGGGCAGGGTTTTT.

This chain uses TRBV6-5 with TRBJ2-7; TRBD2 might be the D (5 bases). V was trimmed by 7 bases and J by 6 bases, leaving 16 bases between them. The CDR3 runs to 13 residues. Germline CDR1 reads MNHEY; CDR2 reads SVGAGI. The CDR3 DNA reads TGTGCCAGCACTCCCCCTGGGAGACTCGAGCAGTACTTC. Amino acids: CASTPPGRLEQYF.

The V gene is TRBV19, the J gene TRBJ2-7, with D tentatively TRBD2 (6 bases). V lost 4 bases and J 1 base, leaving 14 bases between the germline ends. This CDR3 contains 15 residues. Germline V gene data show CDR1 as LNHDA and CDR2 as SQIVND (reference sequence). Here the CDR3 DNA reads TGTGCCAGTAGTAAGGGCGGGAAGCTTTCCTACGAGCAGTACTTC. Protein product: CASSKGGKLSYEQYF.

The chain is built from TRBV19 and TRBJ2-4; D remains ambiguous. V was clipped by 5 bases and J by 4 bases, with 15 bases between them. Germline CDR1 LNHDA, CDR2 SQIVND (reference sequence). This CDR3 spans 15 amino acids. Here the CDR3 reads CASSRQAPPKNIQYF. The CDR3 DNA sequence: TGTGCCAGTAGTCGGCAGGCCCCCCCTAAAAACATTCAGTACTTC.

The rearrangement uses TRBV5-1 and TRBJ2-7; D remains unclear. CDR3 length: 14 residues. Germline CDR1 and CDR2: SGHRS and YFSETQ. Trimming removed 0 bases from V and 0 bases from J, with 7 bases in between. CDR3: CASSLGESSYEQYF. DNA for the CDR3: TGCGCCAGCAGCTTGGGGGAAAGCTCCTACGAGCAGTACTTC.

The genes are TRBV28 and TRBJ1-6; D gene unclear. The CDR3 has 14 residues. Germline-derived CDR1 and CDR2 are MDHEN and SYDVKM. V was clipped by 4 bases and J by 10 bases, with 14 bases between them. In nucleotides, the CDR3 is TGTGCCAGCAGTTCTGGACCGCCGAGGTCACCCCTCCACTTT. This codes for CASSSGPPRSPLHF.

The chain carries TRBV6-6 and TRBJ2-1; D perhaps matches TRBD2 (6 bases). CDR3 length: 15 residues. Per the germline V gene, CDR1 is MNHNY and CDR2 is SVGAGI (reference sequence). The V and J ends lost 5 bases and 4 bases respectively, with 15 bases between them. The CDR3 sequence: CASSMGLAPYNEQFF. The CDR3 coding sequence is TGTGCCAGCAGTATGGGACTCGCTCCTTACAATGAGCAGTTCTTC.

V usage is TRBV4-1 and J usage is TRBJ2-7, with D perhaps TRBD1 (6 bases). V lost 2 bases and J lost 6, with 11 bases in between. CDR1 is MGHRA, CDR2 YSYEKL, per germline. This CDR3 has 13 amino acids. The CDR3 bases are TGCGCCAGCAGCCAAACAGGGTCGGCCGAGCAGTACTTC. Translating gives CASSQTGSAEQYF.

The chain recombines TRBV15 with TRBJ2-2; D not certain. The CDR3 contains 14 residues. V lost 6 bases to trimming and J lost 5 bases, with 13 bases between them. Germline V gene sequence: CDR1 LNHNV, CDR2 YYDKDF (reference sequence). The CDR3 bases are TGTGCCACCAGGGCCCAGATGGGGACCGGGGAGCTGTTTTTT. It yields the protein CATRAQMGTGELFF.

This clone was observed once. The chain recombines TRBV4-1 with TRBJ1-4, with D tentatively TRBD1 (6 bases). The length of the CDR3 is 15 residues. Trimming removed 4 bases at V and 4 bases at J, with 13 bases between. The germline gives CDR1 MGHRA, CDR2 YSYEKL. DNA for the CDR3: TGCGCCAGCAGCCGCCAGACAGGCTTTAATGAAAAACTGTTTTTT. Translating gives CASSRQTGFNEKLFF.

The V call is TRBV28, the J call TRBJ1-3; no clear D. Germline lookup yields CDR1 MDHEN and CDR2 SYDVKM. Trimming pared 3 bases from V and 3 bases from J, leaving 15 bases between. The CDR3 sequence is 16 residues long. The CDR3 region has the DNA TGTGCCAGCAGTTTGACCTTGATTTATGGTGGAAACACCATATATTTT. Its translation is CASSLTLIYGGNTIYF.

CDR3: CASSHTGLAGRSYEQYF. For the CDR3, the DNA is TGTGCCAGCAGCCACACAGGACTAGCGGGGAGGTCCTACGAGCAGTACTTC. The chain joins TRBV7-2 to TRBJ2-7, with 12 positions matching TRBD2. Trimming removed 5 bases from V and 1 base from J; junction bases left unmatched: 9. This CDR3 contains 17 residues. Germline-derived CDR1 and CDR2 are SGHTA and FQGNSA.

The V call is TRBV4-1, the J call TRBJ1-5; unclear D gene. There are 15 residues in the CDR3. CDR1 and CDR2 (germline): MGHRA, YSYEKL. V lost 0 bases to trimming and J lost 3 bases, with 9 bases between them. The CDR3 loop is CASSQDVGNNQPQHF. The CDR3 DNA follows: TGCGCCAGCAGCCAAGATGTGGGGAACAATCAGCCCCAGCATTTT.

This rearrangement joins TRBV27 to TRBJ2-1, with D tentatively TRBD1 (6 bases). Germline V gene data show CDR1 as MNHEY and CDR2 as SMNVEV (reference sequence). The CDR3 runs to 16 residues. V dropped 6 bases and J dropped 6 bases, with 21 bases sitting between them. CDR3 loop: CASSRTRGPRSNEQFF. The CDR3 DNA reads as TGTGCCAGCAGCAGGACCAGGGGCCCTCGATCCAATGAGCAGTTCTTC.

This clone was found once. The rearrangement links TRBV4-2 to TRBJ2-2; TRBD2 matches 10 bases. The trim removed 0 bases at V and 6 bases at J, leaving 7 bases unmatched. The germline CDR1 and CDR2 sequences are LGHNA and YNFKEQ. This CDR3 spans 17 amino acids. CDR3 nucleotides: TGTGCCAGCAGCCAAGATGGGACTAGCGTTCCTTCCGGGGAGCTGTTTTTT. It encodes CASSQDGTSVPSGELFF.

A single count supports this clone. The CDR3 bases are TGTGCCAGCAGGACGACAGGGTCGAGGGAGCAGTACTTC. Its protein is CASRTTGSREQYF. The chain combines TRBV28 with TRBJ2-7; 7 bases agree with TRBD1. Germline V gene sequence: CDR1 MDHEN, CDR2 SYDVKM. The CDR3 spans 13 residues. With V trimmed by 6 bases and J by 7 bases, 9 bases remained unmatched.

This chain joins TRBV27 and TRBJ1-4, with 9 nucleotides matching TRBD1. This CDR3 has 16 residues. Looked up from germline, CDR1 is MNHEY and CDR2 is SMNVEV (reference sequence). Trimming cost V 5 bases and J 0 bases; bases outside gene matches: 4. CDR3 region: CASSKQGATTNEKLFF. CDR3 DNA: TGTGCCAGCAGTAAACAGGGGGCAACAACTAATGAAAAACTGTTTTTT.

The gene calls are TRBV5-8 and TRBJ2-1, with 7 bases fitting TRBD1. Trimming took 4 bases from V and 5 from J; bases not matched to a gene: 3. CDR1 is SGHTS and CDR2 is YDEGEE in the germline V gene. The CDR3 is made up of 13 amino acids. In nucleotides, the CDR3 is TGTGCCAGCAGCGTGACAGGGCACAATGAGCAGTTCTTC. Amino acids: CASSVTGHNEQFF.

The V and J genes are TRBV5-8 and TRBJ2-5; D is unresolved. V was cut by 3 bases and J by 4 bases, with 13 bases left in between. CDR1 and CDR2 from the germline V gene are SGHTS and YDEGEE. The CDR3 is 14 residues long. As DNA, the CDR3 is TGTGCCAGCAGCTCCGACCTTTCGGCAGAGACCCAGTACTTC. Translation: CASSSDLSAETQYF.

This CDR3 is CASSVLVATEAFF. The CDR3 DNA reads TGTGCCAGCAGTGTCCTTGTGGCCACTGAAGCTTTCTTT. The V gene is TRBV2, the J gene TRBJ1-1; D is uncertain. Deletions cut 4 bases from V and 4 bases from J, with 10 bases between. Germline V gene data show CDR1 as SNHLY and CDR2 as FYNNEI. This CDR3 has 13 residues.